This T cell receptor beta chain was obtained from a study of blood T cell repertoires in COVID-19. Study-level information: The analysed material was cDNA or gDNA that came from T cells, B-cell-depleted T cells, or PBMCs.

Generated by immunoSEQ multiplex PCR, the TCRdb table keeps only in-frame clones and is missing some. The table records tens of thousands of clones, around 84% of them present only once. The CDR3 runs to 16 residues. Per the germline V gene, CDR1 is SGHRS and CDR2 is YFSETQ. Unmatched junction bases numbered 9, after V lost 4 bases and J lost 0 bases. Sequencing was carried out using peripheral blood. This sequence originates from an older woman in a cohort sampled during active COVID-19. The chain links TRBV5-1 to TRBJ1-1; TRBD1 matches at 7 bases. The CDR3 sequence: CASSLGQREMNTEAFF. CDR3 in DNA: TGCGCCAGCAGCCTGGGACAGAGAGAAATGAACACTGAAGCTTTCTTT.